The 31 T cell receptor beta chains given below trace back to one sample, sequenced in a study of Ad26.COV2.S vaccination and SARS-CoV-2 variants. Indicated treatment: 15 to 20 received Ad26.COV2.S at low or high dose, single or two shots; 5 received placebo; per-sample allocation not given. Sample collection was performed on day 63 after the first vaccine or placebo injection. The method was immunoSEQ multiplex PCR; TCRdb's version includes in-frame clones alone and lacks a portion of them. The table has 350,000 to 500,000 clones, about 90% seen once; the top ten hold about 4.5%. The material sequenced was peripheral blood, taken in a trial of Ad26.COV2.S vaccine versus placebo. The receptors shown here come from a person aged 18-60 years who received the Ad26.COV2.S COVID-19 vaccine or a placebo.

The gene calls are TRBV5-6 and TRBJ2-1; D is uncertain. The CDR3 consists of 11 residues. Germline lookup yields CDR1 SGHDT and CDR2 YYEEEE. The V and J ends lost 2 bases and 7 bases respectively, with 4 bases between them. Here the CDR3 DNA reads TGTGCCAGCAGCTTCGGGAATGAGCAGTTCTTC. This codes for CASSFGNEQFF.

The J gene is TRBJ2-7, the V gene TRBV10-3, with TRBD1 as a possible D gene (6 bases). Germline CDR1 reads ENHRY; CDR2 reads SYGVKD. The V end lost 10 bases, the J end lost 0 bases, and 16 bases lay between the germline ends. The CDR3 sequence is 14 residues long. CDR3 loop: CATQLAGASYEQYF. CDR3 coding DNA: TGTGCCACCCAGCTGGCAGGGGCCTCCTACGAGCAGTACTTC.

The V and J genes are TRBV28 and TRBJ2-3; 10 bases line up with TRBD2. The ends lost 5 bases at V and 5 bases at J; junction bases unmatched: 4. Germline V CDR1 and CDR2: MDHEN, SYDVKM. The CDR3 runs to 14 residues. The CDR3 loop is CASSLAGEKDTQYF. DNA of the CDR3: TGTGCCAGCAGTCTAGCGGGAGAAAAAGATACGCAGTATTTT.

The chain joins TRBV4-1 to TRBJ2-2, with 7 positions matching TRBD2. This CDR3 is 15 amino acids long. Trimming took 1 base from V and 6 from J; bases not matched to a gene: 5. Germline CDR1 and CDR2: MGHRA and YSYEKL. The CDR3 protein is CASSQVRGRPGELFF. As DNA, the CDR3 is TGCGCCAGCAGCCAAGTCCGCGGGAGACCCGGGGAGCTGTTTTTT.

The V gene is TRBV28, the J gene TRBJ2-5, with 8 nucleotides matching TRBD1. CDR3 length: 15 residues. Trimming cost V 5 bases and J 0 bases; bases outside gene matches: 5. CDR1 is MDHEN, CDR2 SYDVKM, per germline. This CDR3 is CASSRAGGYQETQYF. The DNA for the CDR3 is TGTGCCAGCAGTAGGGCAGGGGGCTACCAAGAGACCCAGTACTTC.

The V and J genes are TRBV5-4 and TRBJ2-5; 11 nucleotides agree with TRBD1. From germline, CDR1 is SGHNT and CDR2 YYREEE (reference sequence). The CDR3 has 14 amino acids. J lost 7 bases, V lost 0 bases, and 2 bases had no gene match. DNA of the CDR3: TGTGCCAGCAGCTTGGCAGGGACAGGGGGGACCCAGTACTTC. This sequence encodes CASSLAGTGGTQYF.

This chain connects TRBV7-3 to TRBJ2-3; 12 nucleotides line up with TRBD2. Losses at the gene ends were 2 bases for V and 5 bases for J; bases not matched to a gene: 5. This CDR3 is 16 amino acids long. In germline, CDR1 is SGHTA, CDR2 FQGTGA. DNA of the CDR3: TGTGCCAGCAGCTTAGGGCTAGCGGGAGGGCTAGATACGCAGTATTTT. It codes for CASSLGLAGGLDTQYF.

CDR3 bases: TGTGCCAGCAGTCCCCAACTAGCGGGAGGGCCGGGAGAGACCCAGTACTTC. It codes for CASSPQLAGGPGETQYF. The chain employs TRBV6-2 or TRBV6-3 and TRBJ2-5; 13 positions match TRBD2. From germline, CDR1 is MNHEY and CDR2 SVGEGT. Trimming removed 5 bases from V and 4 bases from J; junction bases left unmatched: 10. The CDR3 sequence is 17 residues long.

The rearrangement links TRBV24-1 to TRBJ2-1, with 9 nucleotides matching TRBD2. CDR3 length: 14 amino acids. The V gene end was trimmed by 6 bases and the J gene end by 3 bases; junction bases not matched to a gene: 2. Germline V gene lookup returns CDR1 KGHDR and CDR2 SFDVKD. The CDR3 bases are TGTGCCACCAGTAGGACTAGCGACTACAATGAGCAGTTCTTC. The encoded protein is CATSRTSDYNEQFF.

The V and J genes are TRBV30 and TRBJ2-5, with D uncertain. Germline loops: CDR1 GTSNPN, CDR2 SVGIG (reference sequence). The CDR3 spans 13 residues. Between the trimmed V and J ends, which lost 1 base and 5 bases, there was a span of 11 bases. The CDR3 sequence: CAWSDSARETQYF. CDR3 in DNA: TGTGCCTGGAGTGATTCGGCGCGGGAGACCCAGTACTTC.

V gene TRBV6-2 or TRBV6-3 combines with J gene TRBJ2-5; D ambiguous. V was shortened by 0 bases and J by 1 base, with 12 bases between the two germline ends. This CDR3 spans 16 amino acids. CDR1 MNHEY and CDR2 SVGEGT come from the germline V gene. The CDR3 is CASSYSLRQVQETQYF. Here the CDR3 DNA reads TGTGCCAGCAGTTACTCACTTCGCCAGGTCCAAGAGACCCAGTACTTC.

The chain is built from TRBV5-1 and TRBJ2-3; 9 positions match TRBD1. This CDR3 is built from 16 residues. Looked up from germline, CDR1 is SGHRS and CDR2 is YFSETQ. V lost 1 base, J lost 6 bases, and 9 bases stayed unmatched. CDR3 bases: TGCGCCAGCAGCTTGCCGACCGGGACAGGGAAGGATACGCAGTATTTT. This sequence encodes CASSLPTGTGKDTQYF.

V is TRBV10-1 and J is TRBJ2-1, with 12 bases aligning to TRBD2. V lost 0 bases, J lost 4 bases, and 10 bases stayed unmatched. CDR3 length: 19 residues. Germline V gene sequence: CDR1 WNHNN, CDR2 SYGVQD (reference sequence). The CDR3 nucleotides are TGCGCCAGCAGTGAGTCGACCCCTAGCGGGAGGGTCTGGTACAATGAGCAGTTCTTC. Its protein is CASSESTPSGRVWYNEQFF.

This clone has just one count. The CDR3: CASTPGGMRGDTQYF. In nucleotides, the CDR3 is TGTGCCAGCACCCCGGGAGGGATGCGGGGAGATACGCAGTATTTT. V is TRBV7-2 and J is TRBJ2-3, with 8 bases identical to TRBD2. The CDR3 covers 15 residues. Germline trimming cut 7 bases from V and 5 bases from J; bases unmatched to any gene: 11. Germline V gives CDR1 SGHTA, CDR2 FQGNSA.

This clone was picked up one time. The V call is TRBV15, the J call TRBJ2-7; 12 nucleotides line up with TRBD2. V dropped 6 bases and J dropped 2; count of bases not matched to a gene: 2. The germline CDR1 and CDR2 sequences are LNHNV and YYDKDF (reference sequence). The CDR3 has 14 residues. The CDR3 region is CATSLAGGPYEQYF. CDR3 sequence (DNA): TGTGCCACCAGTCTAGCGGGAGGGCCCTACGAGCAGTACTTC.

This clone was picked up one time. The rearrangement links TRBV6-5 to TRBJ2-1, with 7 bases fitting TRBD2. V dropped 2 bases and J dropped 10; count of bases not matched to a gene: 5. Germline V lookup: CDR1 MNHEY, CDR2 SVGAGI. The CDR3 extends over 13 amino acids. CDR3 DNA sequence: TGTGCCAGCAGTTACCCTGGACTAGGCGAGCAGTTCTTC. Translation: CASSYPGLGEQFF.

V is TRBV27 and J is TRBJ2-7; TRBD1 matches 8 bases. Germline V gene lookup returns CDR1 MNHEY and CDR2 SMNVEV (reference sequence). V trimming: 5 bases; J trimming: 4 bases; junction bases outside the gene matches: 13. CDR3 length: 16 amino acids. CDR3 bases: TGTGCCAGCAGTCCCCTCGGGACAGGAAATTTTTACGAGCAGTACTTC. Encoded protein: CASSPLGTGNFYEQYF.

This CDR3 is CASVRGTGSGYTF. CDR3 nucleotides: TGTGCCAGCGTACGTGGGACAGGGTCTGGCTACACCTTC. This chain connects TRBV28 to TRBJ1-2, with 9 bases matching TRBD1. The CDR3 totals 13 residues. Germline trimming cut 8 bases from V and 7 bases from J; bases unmatched to any gene: 8. Germline lookup yields CDR1 MDHEN and CDR2 SYDVKM.

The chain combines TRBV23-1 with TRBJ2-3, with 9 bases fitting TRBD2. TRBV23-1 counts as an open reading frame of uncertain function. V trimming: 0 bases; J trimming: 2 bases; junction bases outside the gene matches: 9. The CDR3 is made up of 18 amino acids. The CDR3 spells CASSQSRSSGKPTDTQYF. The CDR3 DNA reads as TGCGCCAGCAGTCAATCGCGGTCTAGCGGGAAACCCACAGATACGCAGTATTTT.

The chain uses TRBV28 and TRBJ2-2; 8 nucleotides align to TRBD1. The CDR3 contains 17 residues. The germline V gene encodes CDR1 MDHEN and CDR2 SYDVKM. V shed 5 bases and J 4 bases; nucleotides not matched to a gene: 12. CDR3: CASSGGGQGWGTGELFF. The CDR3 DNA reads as TGTGCCAGCAGTGGCGGTGGACAGGGTTGGGGCACCGGGGAGCTGTTTTTT.

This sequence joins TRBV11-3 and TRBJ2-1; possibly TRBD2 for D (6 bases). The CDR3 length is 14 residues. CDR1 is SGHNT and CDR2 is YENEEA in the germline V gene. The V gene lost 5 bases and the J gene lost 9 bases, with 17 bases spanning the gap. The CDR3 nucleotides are TGTGCCAGCAGCCCCACTCGGGGAGGAACTGAGCAGTTCTTC. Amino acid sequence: CASSPTRGGTEQFF.

CDR3 region: CASSPGALEEVPTDTQYF. CDR3 bases: TGTGCCAGCAGCCCGGGGGCACTAGAGGAGGTTCCCACAGATACGCAGTATTTT. The V and J genes are TRBV5-6 and TRBJ2-3; D tentatively reads TRBD1 or TRBD2 (6 bases each). This CDR3 has 18 residues. In germline, CDR1 is SGHDT, CDR2 YYEEEE. V lost 4 bases, J lost 2 bases, and 23 bases lay in between.

Here the CDR3 reads CASSPDAGTSNIQYF. CDR3 nucleotides: TGTGCCAGCAGTCCCGACGCCGGGACTAGCAACATTCAGTACTTC. The rearrangement joins TRBV25-1 to TRBJ2-4; 9 bases fit TRBD2. CDR3 length: 15 residues. The V segment lost 5 bases and the J segment 7 bases; nucleotides outside the gene matches: 9. The germline gives CDR1 MGHDK, CDR2 SYGVNS.

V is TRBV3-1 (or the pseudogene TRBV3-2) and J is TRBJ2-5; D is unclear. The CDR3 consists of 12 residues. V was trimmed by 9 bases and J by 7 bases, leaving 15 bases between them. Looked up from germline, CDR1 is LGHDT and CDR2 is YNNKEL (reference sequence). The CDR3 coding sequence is TGTGCCAGTCTCGGCCCCCTAGGGACCCAGTACTTC. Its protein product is CASLGPLGTQYF.

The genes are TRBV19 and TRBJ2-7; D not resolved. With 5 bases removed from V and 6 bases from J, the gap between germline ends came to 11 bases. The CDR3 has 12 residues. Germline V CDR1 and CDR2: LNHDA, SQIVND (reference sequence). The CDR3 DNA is TGTGCCAGTAGTCCGACTTCCACCGAGCAGTACTTC. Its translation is CASSPTSTEQYF.

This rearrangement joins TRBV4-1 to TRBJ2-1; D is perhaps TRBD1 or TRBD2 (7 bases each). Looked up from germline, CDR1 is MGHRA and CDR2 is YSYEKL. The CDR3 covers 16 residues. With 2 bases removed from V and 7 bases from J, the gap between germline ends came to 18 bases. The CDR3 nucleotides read TGCGCCAGCAGCCAACGAGGGGGCGGGAGTTTGAATGAGCAGTTCTTC. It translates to CASSQRGGGSLNEQFF.

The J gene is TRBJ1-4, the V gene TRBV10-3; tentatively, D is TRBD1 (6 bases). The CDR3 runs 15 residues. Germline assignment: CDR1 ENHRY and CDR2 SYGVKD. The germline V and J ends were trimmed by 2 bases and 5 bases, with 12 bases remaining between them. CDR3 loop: CAISEATGPNEKLFF. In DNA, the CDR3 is TGTGCCATCAGTGAGGCTACAGGGCCAAATGAAAAACTGTTTTTT.

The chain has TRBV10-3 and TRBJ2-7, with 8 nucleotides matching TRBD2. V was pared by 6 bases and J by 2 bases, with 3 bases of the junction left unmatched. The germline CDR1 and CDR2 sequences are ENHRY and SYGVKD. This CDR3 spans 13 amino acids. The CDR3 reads CAIRPGLAYEQYF. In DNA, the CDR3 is TGTGCCATCAGACCGGGACTAGCCTACGAGCAGTACTTC.

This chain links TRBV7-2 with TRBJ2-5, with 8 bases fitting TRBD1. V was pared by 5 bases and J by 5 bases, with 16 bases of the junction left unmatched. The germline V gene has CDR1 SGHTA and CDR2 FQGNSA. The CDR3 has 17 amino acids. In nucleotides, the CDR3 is TGTGCCAGCAGCACCTACAAAGTAAGGACAGGGATCGAGACCCAGTACTTC. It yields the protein CASSTYKVRTGIETQYF.

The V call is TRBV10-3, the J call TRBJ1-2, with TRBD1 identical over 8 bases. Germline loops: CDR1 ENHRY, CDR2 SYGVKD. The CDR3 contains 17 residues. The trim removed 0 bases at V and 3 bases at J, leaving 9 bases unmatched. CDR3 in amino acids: CAISESNGGQGHYGYTF. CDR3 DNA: TGTGCCATCAGTGAGTCGAACGGCGGACAGGGACACTATGGCTACACCTTC.

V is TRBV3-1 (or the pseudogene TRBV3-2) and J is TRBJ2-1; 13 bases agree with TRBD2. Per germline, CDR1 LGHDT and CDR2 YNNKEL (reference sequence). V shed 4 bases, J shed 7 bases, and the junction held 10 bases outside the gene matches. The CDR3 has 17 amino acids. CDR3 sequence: CASSRRGLAGVWNEQFF. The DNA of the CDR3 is TGTGCCAGCAGCCGCCGCGGACTAGCGGGAGTATGGAATGAGCAGTTCTTC.